This is a list of T cell receptor beta chains from one sample in a study of blood T cell repertoires in COVID-19. The table came from immunoSEQ multiplex PCR; TCRdb's copy has only in-frame clones and leaves some out. The profile shows about 78,000 clones, around 90% of them singletons. Sample: peripheral blood. The receptors stem from a woman older than 75 with active or convalescent COVID-19. The CDR3 runs from the conserved cysteine through the conserved F or W.

V: TRBV7-2
length: 13
CDR3: CASSLAQGALSTF

V: TRBV6-5
length: 13
CDR3: CASSTGRNSPLHF

V: TRBV28
length: 12
CDR3: CASSTDRDGYTF

V: TRBV19
length: 16
CDR3: CASSETSGGSYNEQFF

V: TRBV11-3
length: 13
CDR3: CASSSGLAYEQFF

V: TRBV30
length: 13
CDR3: CAWSVNRVDGYTF

V: TRBV9
length: 14
CDR3: CASSISVGWETQYF

V: TRBV5-8
length: 15
CDR3: CASSYTGSLSYEQYF

V: TRBV9
length: 13
CDR3: CASSEGSLETQYF

V: TRBV30
length: 14
CDR3: CAWSRGRGTDTQYF

V: TRBV21-1
length: 19
CDR3: CASSRPGQLTQISNQPQHF

V: TRBV7-2
length: 13
CDR3: CASSPRTGDEQYF

V: TRBV21-1
length: 16
CDR3: CASSKGEVDRGRKQYF

V: TRBV5-5
length: 15
CDR3: CASSFAGGGAEKLFF

V: TRBV28
length: 15
CDR3: CASSLRDRPNQPQHF

V: TRBV6-5
length: 13
CDR3: CASSFRPRETQYF

V: TRBV7-2
length: 17
CDR3: CASSLAPAGRPYNEQFF

V: TRBV7-2
length: 15
CDR3: CASSSRQGGNEKLFF

V: TRBV4-3
length: 13
CDR3: CASSQRQGAAQYF

V: TRBV18
length: 15
CDR3: CASSPNRGSNQPQHF

V: TRBV5-1
length: 14
CDR3: CASSVWAGGYEQYF

V: TRBV5-1
length: 15
CDR3: CASSLGATGKIRAFF

V: TRBV4-1
length: 14
CDR3: CASSQTGGREKLFF

V: TRBV28
length: 13
CDR3: CASRDRMMGGYTF

V: TRBV28
length: 13
CDR3: CASSLRVSYEQYF

V: TRBV7-2
length: 15
CDR3: CASSSRVAGTGELFF